This paragraph reports one T cell receptor (beta chain). TCRB CDR3 was amplified from 2 ug genomic DNA or less. Repertoires were generated with immunoSEQ multiplex PCR, while TCRdb's copy carries only in-frame clones and drops some. The table shows approximately 100,000 clones, with roughly 81% occurring only once. These data belong to a study of glioma-infiltrating T cells after dendritic cell vaccination. Study-level background: The vaccine used monocyte-derived dendritic cells pulsed overnight with autologous tumor lysate.

Selection required adequate fresh-frozen tumor tissue plus more than two years' survival data. The source material was blood, sampled before dendritic cell vaccination. The source of this sequence is a human donor with glioblastoma.

CDR3 sequence reads: CASSSLETQYF. In nucleotides, the CDR3 is TGTGCCAGCAGTTCCCTCGAGACCCAGTACTTC. The chain employs TRBV6-5 and TRBJ2-5, with D hard to call. The V end was cut by 4 bases, the J end by 5 bases, with 5 bases between. The CDR3 totals 11 residues. Germline-derived CDR1 and CDR2 are MNHEY and SVGAGI.